This T cell receptor beta chain was identified in a study of T cell changes during pregnancy in multiple sclerosis. TCRdb's copy holds only in-frame clones and misses some; the assay was immunoSEQ multiplex PCR. The repertoire holds about 110,000 clones, with approximately 91% as singletons. The sequences come from peripheral blood, collected after pregnancy. The clonotype originates from a female donor with multiple sclerosis, enrolled in a pregnancy study.

DNA of the CDR3: TGTGCCAGCAGCGCAAGCCAGGCCGCTAAGGAGCAGTACTTC. As protein: CASSASQAAKEQYF. V gene TRBV2 combines with J gene TRBJ2-7; D is undetermined. Trimming pared 6 bases from V and 7 bases from J, leaving 19 bases between. This CDR3 has 14 residues. Germline loops: CDR1 SNHLY, CDR2 FYNNEI.